The clone carrying this T cell receptor beta chain occurred many times. Trimming shortened V by 6 bases and J by 0 bases, and 12 bases separated the two germline ends. The CDR3 is 16 residues long. The germline V gene encodes CDR1 MRHNA and CDR2 SNTAGT. This record comes from a study of T cell changes during pregnancy in multiple sclerosis. The protocol was immunoSEQ multiplex PCR, while the TCRdb copy is restricted to in-frame clones and leaves out a portion. This sample has 40,000 to 55,000 clones; 80% to 95% occur once, and the top ten carry 9%. Sample: CD8+ T cells from peripheral blood mononuclear cells, taken after pregnancy. This TCR was recovered from a female donor with multiple sclerosis, enrolled in a pregnancy study. The V and J genes are TRBV6-4 and TRBJ2-6; perhaps TRBD1 as D (6 bases). The CDR3, as DNA: TGTGCCAGCAGCAAGACAGGATACTCTGGGGCCAACGTCCTGACTTTC. Translation gives CASSKTGYSGANVLTF.